This entry lists 25 T cell receptor beta chains sequenced from one sample in a study of OX40 agonist ivuxolimab in advanced cancers. The table came from immunoSEQ multiplex PCR; TCRdb's copy has only in-frame clones and leaves some out. The data show 65,000 to 75,000 clones, with around 84% seen just once and approximately 0.78% held by the top ten. This specimen was CD4+ or CD8+ T cells sorted from blood, taken in a trial of the OX40 agonist ivuxolimab. These receptors all come from an adult with an advanced solid tumor such as melanoma, head and neck, liver or kidney cancer.

The rearrangement links TRBV18 to TRBJ2-6, with 7 bases identical to TRBD1. The CDR3 runs 16 residues. From germline, CDR1 is KGHSH and CDR2 LQKENI. V was pared by 5 bases and J by 4 bases, with 8 bases of the junction left unmatched. The CDR3 reads CASSSSRGTGANVLTF. The CDR3 DNA is TGTGCCAGCTCATCAAGCAGGGGGACCGGGGCCAACGTCCTGACTTTC.

The chain links TRBV5-6 to TRBJ1-2; D is undetermined. CDR3 length: 12 amino acids. V lost 0 bases to trimming and J lost 4 bases, with 4 bases between them. CDR1 and CDR2 (germline): SGHDT, YYEEEE. CDR3 loop: CASSLASYGYTF. The CDR3 DNA sequence: TGTGCCAGCAGCTTGGCAAGCTATGGCTACACCTTC.

This sequence joins TRBV7-6 and TRBJ1-4; no clear D gene. The CDR3 has 13 residues. V lost 1 base, J lost 8 bases, and 8 bases lay in between. The germline V gene encodes CDR1 SGHVS and CDR2 FNYEAQ. The CDR3 is CASSLGTEEKLFF. The CDR3 DNA sequence: TGTGCCAGCAGCTTAGGCACAGAAGAAAAACTGTTTTTT.

The table lists this clone with a count of one. The J gene is TRBJ2-1, the V gene TRBV11-2, with D possibly matching TRBD1 (5 bases). The CDR3 extends over 14 amino acids. Germline CDR1 and CDR2: SGHAT and FQNNGV. V was shortened by 5 bases and J by 6 bases, with 14 bases between the two germline ends. The CDR3 region has the DNA TGTGCCAGCAGCCCCGCCAGGGTCTTCAATGAGCAGTTCTTC. Translation gives CASSPARVFNEQFF.

The sample holds one count of this clone. The J gene is TRBJ1-4, the V gene TRBV15; TRBD1 agrees at 8 bases. Germline V CDR1 and CDR2: LNHNV, YYDKDF (reference sequence). The CDR3 is made up of 16 amino acids. Trimming at V came to 0 bases and at J to 8 bases, leaving 8 bases not matched to a gene. As DNA, the CDR3 is TGTGCCACCAGCAGAGAATCGGCAGGGGGCAGAGAAAAACTGTTTTTT. This sequence encodes CATSRESAGGREKLFF.

The chain couples TRBV28 to TRBJ1-2, with TRBD1 identical over 8 bases. This CDR3 contains 12 residues. V dropped 5 bases and J dropped 11; count of bases not matched to a gene: 7. In germline, CDR1 is MDHEN, CDR2 SYDVKM. Here the CDR3 reads CASSIRTGHYTF. The CDR3 region has the DNA TGTGCCAGCAGTATCAGGACAGGGCATTACACCTTC.

The chain recombines TRBV28 with TRBJ1-4, with a weak D call TRBD1 (5 bases). The germline V gene has CDR1 MDHEN and CDR2 SYDVKM. This CDR3 has 13 amino acids. Trimming cost V 2 bases and J 10 bases, with 11 bases left between them. The CDR3 DNA reads as TGTGCCAGCAGTTTAGGTACGCAGGGAAAACTGTTTTTT. Amino acid sequence: CASSLGTQGKLFF. Full variable domain (outside the CDR3, taken from reference TRBV28 and TRBJ1-4): DVKVTQSSRYLVKRTGEKVFLECVQDMDHENMFWYRQDPGLGLRLIYFSYDVKMKEKGDIPEGYSVSREKKERFSLILESASTNQTSMYLCASSLGTQGKLFFGSGTQLSVL.

The chain carries TRBV7-6 and TRBJ2-1; 7 bases agree with TRBD2. J gave up 4 bases and V 5 bases, and 8 bases lay outside the gene matches. From germline, CDR1 is SGHVS and CDR2 FNYEAQ. The CDR3 covers 15 residues. CDR3 nucleotide sequence: TGTGCCAGCAGCCCCGGTGTCGGGGGGTACAATGAGCAGTTCTTC. Residues: CASSPGVGGYNEQFF.

The J gene is TRBJ1-1, the V gene TRBV18; D gene uncertain. Germline-derived CDR1 and CDR2 are KGHSH and LQKENI. The CDR3 covers 18 residues. V was clipped by 4 bases and J by 3 bases, with 24 bases between them. CDR3 DNA: TGTGCCAGCTCACTGGGTCCCGAACATGGACGACGGGACACTGAAGCTTTCTTT. It yields the protein CASSLGPEHGRRDTEAFF. The complete variable domain, with remaining parts taken from reference TRBV18 and TRBJ1-1, reads NAGVMQNPRHLVRRRGQEARLRCSPMKGHSHVYWYRQLPEEGLKFMVYLQKENIIDESGMPKERFSAEFPKEGPSILRIQQVVRGDSAAYFCASSLGPEHGRRDTEAFFGQGTRLTVV.

The J gene is TRBJ2-7, the V gene TRBV6-5; 7 bases line up with TRBD1. The CDR3 length is 12 residues. V shed 6 bases and J 9 bases; nucleotides not matched to a gene: 8. Germline CDR1 and CDR2: MNHEY and SVGAGI. The CDR3: CASRGQIPTQYF. CDR3 bases: TGTGCCAGCAGGGGACAGATCCCCACGCAGTACTTC.

The chain carries TRBV7-2 and TRBJ2-7; tentative D call: TRBD1 (5 bases). CDR1 is SGHTA and CDR2 is FQGNSA in the germline V gene. The CDR3 spans 14 residues. V was shortened by 2 bases and J by 3 bases, with 11 bases between the two germline ends. The CDR3 DNA sequence: TGTGCCAGCAGCTTAAACCAGGGCCGCTACGAGCAGTACTTC. Amino acid sequence: CASSLNQGRYEQYF.

This chain links TRBV18 with TRBJ2-7; D uncertain. CDR3 length: 12 residues. CDR1 KGHSH and CDR2 LQKENI come from the germline V gene. V lost 4 bases and J 5 bases, leaving 9 bases between the germline ends. This chain's CDR3 is CASSLVNHEQYF. In DNA, the CDR3 is TGTGCCAGCTCACTCGTTAACCACGAGCAGTACTTC.

The chain is built from TRBV10-3 and TRBJ1-6; tentatively, D is TRBD1 (6 bases). Between the trimmed V and J ends, which lost 2 bases and 0 bases, there was a span of 11 bases. The germline CDR1 and CDR2 sequences are ENHRY and SYGVKD. CDR3 size: 17 residues. Here the CDR3 reads CAISEIQGSSYNSPLHF. Written as DNA, the CDR3 is TGTGCCATCAGTGAGATTCAGGGGAGCTCCTATAATTCACCCCTCCACTTT.

The V and J genes are TRBV5-4 and TRBJ1-1; possibly TRBD1 for D (5 bases). The V end was cut by 5 bases, the J end by 0 bases, with 11 bases between. The CDR3 runs 14 residues. CDR1 and CDR2 (germline): SGHNT, YYREEE (reference sequence). CDR3 residues: CASRVGHVNTEAFF. CDR3 DNA sequence: TGTGCCAGCAGAGTAGGACATGTGAACACTGAAGCTTTCTTT. Full variable domain (rest looked up from reference TRBV5-4 and TRBJ1-1): ETGVTQSPTHLIKTRGQQVTLRCSSQSGHNTVSWYQQALGQGPQFIFQYYREEENGRGNFPPRFSGLQFPNYSSELNVNALELDDSALYLCASRVGHVNTEAFFGQGTRLTVV.

Comment on this clone: At one end the junction does not follow the germline gene, possibly because of a read error. This rearrangement joins TRBV7-7 to TRBJ2-1; TRBD1 matches 10 bases. CDR1 and CDR2 (germline): SSHAT, FNYEAQ (reference sequence). The length of the CDR3 is 15 residues. The CDR3 is CASSLGTGVYNEQFF. CDR3 sequence (DNA): TGTGCTAGCAGCTTAGGGACAGGGGTTTACAATGAGCAGTTCTTC.

The V gene is TRBV2, the J gene TRBJ1-2; D gene unclear. Trimming shortened V by 6 bases and J by 8 bases, and 16 bases separated the two germline ends. This CDR3 comprises 13 residues. Germline V lookup: CDR1 SNHLY, CDR2 FYNNEI. The CDR3 loop is CASRVVAKGGYTF. The DNA of the CDR3 is TGTGCCAGCAGAGTAGTGGCGAAGGGCGGCTACACCTTC. The whole variable domain, remainder taken from reference TRBV2 and TRBJ1-2, is EPEVTQTPSHQVTQMGQEVILRCVPISNHLYFYWYRQILGQKVEFLVSFYNNEISEKSEIFDDQFSVERPDGSNFTLKIRSTKLEDSAMYFCASRVVAKGGYTFGSGTRLTVV.

The chain couples TRBV10-3 to TRBJ1-5, with 7 nucleotides matching TRBD1. This CDR3 comprises 13 residues. Per the germline V gene, CDR1 is ENHRY and CDR2 is SYGVKD. J gave up 7 bases and V 10 bases, and 10 bases lay outside the gene matches. The CDR3 DNA reads as TGTGCCACCCGCCGACAGGGAGACCAGCCCCAGCATTTT. Translated: CATRRQGDQPQHF.

The chain uses TRBV28 and TRBJ2-5, with D perhaps given as TRBD1 or TRBD2 (6 bases each). The CDR3 is 15 amino acids. In germline, CDR1 is MDHEN, CDR2 SYDVKM. The V end lost 4 bases, the J end lost 2 bases, and 14 bases lay between the germline ends. The CDR3 sequence is CASSSSRGRQETQYF. DNA for the CDR3: TGTGCCAGCAGTTCCTCGAGGGGGAGGCAAGAGACCCAGTACTTC.

As regards this clone: In the same sample, other DNA sequences code for this CDR3. This rearrangement joins TRBV18 to TRBJ1-3; D is unclear. The V end lost 3 bases, the J end lost 0 bases, and 3 bases lay between the germline ends. Germline CDR1 reads KGHSH; CDR2 reads LQKENI. The CDR3 contains 13 residues. Written as DNA, the CDR3 is TGTGCCAGCTCACCTGACTCTGGAAACACCATATATTTT. Translating gives CASSPDSGNTIYF.

The CDR3 loop reads CASSIGGQGAYEQYF. CDR3 coding DNA: TGTGCCAGTAGTATTGGCGGACAGGGGGCTTACGAGCAGTACTTC. The chain recombines TRBV19 with TRBJ2-7; 11 bases map to TRBD1. The CDR3 spans 15 residues. V was clipped by 3 bases and J by 4 bases; unmatched bases: 5. Germline V lookup: CDR1 LNHDA, CDR2 SQIVND (reference sequence).

This clone appeared a few times. V and J are TRBV18 and TRBJ2-2; D gene unclear. Trimming pared 4 bases from V and 6 bases from J, leaving 12 bases between. This CDR3 spans 14 amino acids. Germline values: CDR1 KGHSH, CDR2 LQKENI. The CDR3 DNA follows: TGTGCCAGCTCACAAGTCGGCGAACCCGGGGAGCTGTTTTTT. It translates to CASSQVGEPGELFF. Combining the CDR3 with reference TRBV18 and TRBJ2-2 gives the whole variable domain NAGVMQNPRHLVRRRGQEARLRCSPMKGHSHVYWYRQLPEEGLKFMVYLQKENIIDESGMPKERFSAEFPKEGPSILRIQQVVRGDSAAYFCASSQVGEPGELFFGEGSRLTVL.

This clone was observed a single time. V gene TRBV6-6 combines with J gene TRBJ1-4; the D is unclear. Trimming shortened V by 9 bases and J by 4 bases, and 12 bases separated the two germline ends. Germline values: CDR1 MNHNY, CDR2 SVGAGI (reference sequence). This CDR3 contains 13 residues. The CDR3 loop is CASCGRINEKLFF. CDR3 nucleotide sequence: TGTGCCAGTTGTGGCCGGATTAATGAAAAACTGTTTTTT.

The J gene is TRBJ2-7, the V gene TRBV5-1, with 11 bases identical to TRBD2. After removal of 4 bases from V and 0 bases from J, the junction contained 3 bases not matched to a gene. CDR3 size: 15 residues. Germline assignment: CDR1 SGHRS and CDR2 YFSETQ. In nucleotides, the CDR3 is TGCGCCAGCAGCCTTAGCGGGAGGGCCTCCTACGAGCAGTACTTC. It codes for CASSLSGRASYEQYF.

The chain has TRBV27 and TRBJ2-7; TRBD2 matches 7 bases. Germline CDR1 and CDR2: MNHEY and SMNVEV (reference sequence). The CDR3 covers 13 residues. Trimming at V came to 6 bases and at J to 4 bases, leaving 6 bases not matched to a gene. CDR3 in amino acids: CASSYEGGYEQYF. CDR3 nucleotides: TGTGCCAGCAGCTACGAGGGAGGGTACGAGCAGTACTTC.

This chain connects TRBV27 to TRBJ2-7; D remains unclear. Trimming cost V 0 bases and J 5 bases, with 8 bases left between them. Germline values: CDR1 MNHEY, CDR2 SMNVEV (reference sequence). The CDR3 length is 13 residues. In nucleotides, the CDR3 is TGTGCCAGCAGTTTATCGACAACTAACGAGCAGTACTTC. As protein: CASSLSTTNEQYF.